The 10 T cell receptor beta chains reported below all come from one sample, sequenced in a study of naive and memory T cell subsets. Their antigens remain unidentified. Two oligonucleotides, mixed equimolar, formed the beta constant-region primer covering TRBC1 and TRBC2. Nested alpha and beta constant-region primers with the SP2 primer drove four PCR rounds on ligated cDNA. A single record per CDR3 protein comes from TCRdb applying MiXCR to the UMI-ligation and nested PCR reads. Of under 150,000 distinct CDR3 sequences detected, approximately 21% appear once; the ten largest clones hold about 0.57%. Study conclusions and caveats: Naive repertoires, especially CD8, held a few larger clonotypes, possibly memory cells re-expressing CD45RA.

Material for sequencing was naive CD8+ T cells from blood. The source of these receptors is a human donor in good health.

This clonotype has a handful of counts. The rearrangement links TRBV9 to TRBJ1-2, with D uncertain. The CDR3 has 14 amino acids. Germline values: CDR1 SGDLS, CDR2 YYNGEE. Trimming cost V 0 bases and J 3 bases, with 9 bases left between them. The CDR3 DNA sequence: TGTGCCAGCAGCGTAGGCAGTGATGACTATGGCTACACCTTC. It is translated as CASSVGSDDYGYTF.

This clonotype was seen a few times. In nucleotides, the CDR3 is TGCAGTGCTAGAGATTCAATCCGTTCCTACGAGCAGTACTTC. Translation gives CSARDSIRSYEQYF. The chain has TRBV20-1 and TRBJ2-7; D call uncertain. Trimming left V 0 bases short and J 1 base short, with 10 bases between. This CDR3 is built from 14 residues. Germline V gene data show CDR1 as DFQATT and CDR2 as SNEGSKA (reference sequence).

The J gene is TRBJ2-7, the V gene TRBV5-1; weak D call: TRBD1 (5 bases). V shed 3 bases and J shed 2 bases, with 9 bases lying between them. Germline lookup yields CDR1 SGHRS and CDR2 YFSETQ. This CDR3 spans 13 amino acids. CDR3 region: CASSWQGAYEQYF. DNA of the CDR3: TGCGCCAGCAGCTGGCAGGGTGCCTACGAGCAGTACTTC.

This clonotype has just a few counts. This chain uses TRBV20-1 with TRBJ2-3; TRBD2 might be the D (6 bases). Germline V gene data show CDR1 as DFQATT and CDR2 as SNEGSKA (reference sequence). With 2 bases removed from V and 4 bases from J, the gap between germline ends came to 16 bases. The CDR3 is 15 amino acids. The CDR3 here is CSARFSGSAADTQYF. In DNA, the CDR3 is TGCAGTGCTAGATTTAGCGGCTCGGCGGCAGATACGCAGTATTTT.

The rearrangement joins TRBV6-5 to TRBJ2-1, with 12 nucleotides matching TRBD2. Germline V gene lookup returns CDR1 MNHEY and CDR2 SVGAGI. The CDR3 runs to 15 residues. J gave up 7 bases and V 6 bases, and 7 bases lay outside the gene matches. For the CDR3, the DNA is TGTGCCAGCAGCCCGACTAGCGGGAGTGTTAATGAGCAGTTCTTC. Its protein is CASSPTSGSVNEQFF.

This clonotype was counted ten times or more. The chain couples TRBV11-2 to TRBJ2-3; 7 bases line up with TRBD2. The junction had 12 bases not matched to a gene; V was cut back by 5 bases and J by 4 bases. The germline gives CDR1 SGHAT, CDR2 FQNNGV. This CDR3 contains 16 residues. In DNA, the CDR3 is TGTGCCAGCAGCCCGGTCCTTGAGCTAGCGGCAGATACGCAGTATTTT. Its translation is CASSPVLELAADTQYF.

The chain uses TRBV9 and TRBJ2-3; D unclear. This CDR3 has 15 residues. The germline CDR1 and CDR2 sequences are SGDLS and YYNGEE. V was cut by 0 bases and J by 4 bases, with 12 bases left in between. The CDR3: CASSVEVSWSDTQYF. CDR3 DNA sequence: TGTGCCAGCAGCGTAGAAGTAAGCTGGTCAGATACGCAGTATTTT.

The rearrangement joins TRBV29-1 to TRBJ2-7; 7 positions match TRBD2. The CDR3 runs 15 residues. Unmatched junction bases numbered 11, after V lost 0 bases and J lost 6 bases. Germline CDR1 reads SQVTM; CDR2 reads ANQGSEA. The CDR3 DNA follows: TGCAGCGTTGAAGATGTATCCGGGACTACCCTCGAGCAGTACTTC. It encodes CSVEDVSGTTLEQYF.

A note on this clonotype: Sequence at one end of the junction differs from germline and may be a read error. In nucleotides, the CDR3 is TGTGCTAGCAGTGGGACAGGATATAATTCACCCCTCCACTTT. Its translation is CASSGTGYNSPLHF. V is TRBV28 and J is TRBJ1-6, with TRBD1 identical over 8 bases. The CDR3 runs 14 residues. Germline V gene lookup returns CDR1 MDHEN and CDR2 SYDVKM. Looking up the rest from reference TRBV28 and TRBJ1-6 gives the full variable domain: DVKVTQSSRYLVKRTGEKVFLECVQDMDHENMFWYRQDPGLGLRLIYFSYDVKMKEKGDIPEGYSVSREKKERFSLILESASTNQTSMYLCASSGTGYNSPLHFGNGTRLTVT.

This sequence joins TRBV4-1 and TRBJ1-5; D is perhaps TRBD1 (5 bases). The ends were cut back, 4 bases at V and 0 bases at J, with 16 bases in the middle. The CDR3 runs to 17 residues. Per germline, CDR1 MGHRA and CDR2 YSYEKL. CDR3 region: CASSPTPTVYSNQPQHF. For the CDR3, the DNA is TGCGCCAGCAGCCCGACCCCGACAGTGTATAGCAATCAGCCCCAGCATTTT.